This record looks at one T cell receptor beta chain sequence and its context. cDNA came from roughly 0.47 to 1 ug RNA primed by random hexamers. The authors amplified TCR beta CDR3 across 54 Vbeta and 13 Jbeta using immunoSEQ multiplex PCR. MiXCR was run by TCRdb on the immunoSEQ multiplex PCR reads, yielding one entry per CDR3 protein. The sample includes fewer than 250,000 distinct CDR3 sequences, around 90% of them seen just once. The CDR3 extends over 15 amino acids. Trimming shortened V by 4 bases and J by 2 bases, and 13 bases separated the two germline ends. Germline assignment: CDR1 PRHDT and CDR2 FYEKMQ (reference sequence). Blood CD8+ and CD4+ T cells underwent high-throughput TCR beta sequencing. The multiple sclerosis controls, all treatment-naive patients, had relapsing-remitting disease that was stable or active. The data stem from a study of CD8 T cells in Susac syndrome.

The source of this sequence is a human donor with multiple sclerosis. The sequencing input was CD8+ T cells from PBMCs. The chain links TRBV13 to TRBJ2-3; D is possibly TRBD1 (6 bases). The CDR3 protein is CASSSGTRITDTQYF. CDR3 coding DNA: TGTGCCAGCAGCTCCGGGACACGGATCACAGATACGCAGTATTTT.